The TCR beta chain under discussion was sequenced for a study of technical replicates of blood from a few donors. The protocol was immunoSEQ multiplex PCR, while the TCRdb copy is restricted to in-frame clones and leaves out a portion. This sample has some 80,000 clones; roughly 94% occur once, and the top ten carry about 0.39%. The V gene lost 0 bases and the J gene lost 0 bases, with 6 bases spanning the gap. CDR3 size: 14 residues. CDR1 PRHDT and CDR2 FYEKMQ come from the germline V gene (reference sequence). The chain carries TRBV13 and TRBJ2-7; D not certain. The sequencing input was T cells isolated from PBMCs. The clonotype was recovered from a human donor in good health. CDR3 loop: CASSLGLLSYEQYF. The CDR3 DNA reads as TGTGCCAGCAGCTTAGGACTGCTCTCCTACGAGCAGTACTTC.